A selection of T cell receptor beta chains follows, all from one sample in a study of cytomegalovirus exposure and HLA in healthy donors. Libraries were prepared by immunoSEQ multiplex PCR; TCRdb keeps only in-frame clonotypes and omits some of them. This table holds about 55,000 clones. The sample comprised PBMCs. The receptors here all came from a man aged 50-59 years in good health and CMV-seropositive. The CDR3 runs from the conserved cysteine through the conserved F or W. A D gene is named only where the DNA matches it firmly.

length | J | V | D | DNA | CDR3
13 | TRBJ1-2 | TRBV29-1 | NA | TGCAGCGTTGAAGTAGTAGCGTTCTATGGCTACACCTTC | CSVEVVAFYGYTF
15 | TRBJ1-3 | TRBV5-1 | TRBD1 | TGCGCCAGCAGCTCGGACAGGGGACGGGGGAACACCATATATTTT | CASSSDRGRGNTIYF
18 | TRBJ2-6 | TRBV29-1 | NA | TGCAGCGTTGAGCGTTGGGCCAGGGGCGCGGAGGGGGCCAACGTCCTGACTTTC | CSVERWARGAEGANVLTF
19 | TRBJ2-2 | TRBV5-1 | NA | TGCGCCAGCACCCCAGGAGGGCGCACAAAGGTCGCGAACACCGGGGAGCTGTTTTTT | CASTPGGRTKVANTGELFF
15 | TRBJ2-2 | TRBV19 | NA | TGTGCCAGTAGTATACAGGGTGTAAACACCGGGGAGCTGTTTTTT | CASSIQGVNTGELFF
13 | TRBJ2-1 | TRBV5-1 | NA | TGCGCCAGCAGTGTAGCGCGATACAATGAGCAGTTCTTC | CASSVARYNEQFF
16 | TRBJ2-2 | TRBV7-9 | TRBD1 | TGTGCCAGCAGCTCACAGACAGGGACGAACACCGGGGAGCTGTTTTTT | CASSSQTGTNTGELFF
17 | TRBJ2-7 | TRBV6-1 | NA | TGTGCCAGCAGGGAAACAACGGGGGACTCGAGCTCCTACGAGCAGTACTTC | CASRETTGDSSSYEQYF
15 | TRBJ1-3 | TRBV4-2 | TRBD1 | TGTGCCAGCAGCCCCCAGGGACAGGGGGAACACACCATATATTTT | CASSPQGQGEHTIYF
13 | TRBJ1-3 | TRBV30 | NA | TGTGCCTGGGGGCCGATCTCTGGAAACACCATATATTTT | CAWGPISGNTIYF
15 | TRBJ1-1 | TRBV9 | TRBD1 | TGTGCCAGCAGCCCCATGACAGGGGAGGGGACTGAAGCTTTCTTT | CASSPMTGEGTEAFF
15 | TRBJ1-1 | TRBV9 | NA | TGTGCCAGCAGCATACAGGGAAACGGGAACACTGAAGCTTTCTTT | CASSIQGNGNTEAFF